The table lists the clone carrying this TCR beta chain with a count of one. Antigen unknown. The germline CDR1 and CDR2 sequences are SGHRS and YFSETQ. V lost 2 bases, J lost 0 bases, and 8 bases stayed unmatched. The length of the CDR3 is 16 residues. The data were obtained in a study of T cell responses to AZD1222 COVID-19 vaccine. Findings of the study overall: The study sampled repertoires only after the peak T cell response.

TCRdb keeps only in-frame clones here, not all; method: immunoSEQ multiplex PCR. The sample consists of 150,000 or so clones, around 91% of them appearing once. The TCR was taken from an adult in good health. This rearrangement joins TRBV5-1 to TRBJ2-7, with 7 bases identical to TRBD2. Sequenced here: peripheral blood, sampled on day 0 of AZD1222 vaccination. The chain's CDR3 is CASSFASGELSYEQYF. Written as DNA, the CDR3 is TGCGCCAGCAGCTTCGCAAGCGGGGAGCTCTCCTACGAGCAGTACTTC.